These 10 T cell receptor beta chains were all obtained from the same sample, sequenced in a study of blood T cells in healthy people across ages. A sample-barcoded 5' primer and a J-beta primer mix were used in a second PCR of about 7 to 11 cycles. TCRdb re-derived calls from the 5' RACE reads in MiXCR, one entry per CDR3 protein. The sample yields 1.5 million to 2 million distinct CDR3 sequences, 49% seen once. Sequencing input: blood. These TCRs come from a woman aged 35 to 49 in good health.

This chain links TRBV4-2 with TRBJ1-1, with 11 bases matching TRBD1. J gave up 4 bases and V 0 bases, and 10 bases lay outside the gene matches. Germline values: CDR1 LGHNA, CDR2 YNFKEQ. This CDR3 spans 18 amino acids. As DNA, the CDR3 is TGTGCCAGCAGCCAAGATATAGGACAGGGGGCCCTGGGCACTGAAGCTTTCTTT. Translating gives CASSQDIGQGALGTEAFF.

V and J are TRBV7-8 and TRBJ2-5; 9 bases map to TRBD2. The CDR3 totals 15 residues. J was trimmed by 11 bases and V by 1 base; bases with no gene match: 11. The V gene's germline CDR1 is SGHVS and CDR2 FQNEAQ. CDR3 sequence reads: CASSLGGGALNEQYF. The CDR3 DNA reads TGTGCCAGCAGCTTAGGCGGGGGGGCCTTAAATGAGCAGTACTTC.

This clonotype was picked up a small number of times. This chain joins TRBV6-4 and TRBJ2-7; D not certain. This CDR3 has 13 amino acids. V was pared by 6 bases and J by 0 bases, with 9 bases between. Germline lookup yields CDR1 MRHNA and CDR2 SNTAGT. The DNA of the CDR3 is TGTGCCAGCAGCCGACCCAACTCCTACGAGCAGTACTTC. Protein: CASSRPNSYEQYF.

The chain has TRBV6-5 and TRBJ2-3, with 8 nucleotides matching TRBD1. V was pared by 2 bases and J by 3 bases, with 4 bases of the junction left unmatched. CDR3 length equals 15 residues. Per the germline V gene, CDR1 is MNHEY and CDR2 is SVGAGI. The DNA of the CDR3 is TGTGCCAGCAGTTACGCAGGACAGGGAACAGATACGCAGTATTTT. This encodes CASSYAGQGTDTQYF.

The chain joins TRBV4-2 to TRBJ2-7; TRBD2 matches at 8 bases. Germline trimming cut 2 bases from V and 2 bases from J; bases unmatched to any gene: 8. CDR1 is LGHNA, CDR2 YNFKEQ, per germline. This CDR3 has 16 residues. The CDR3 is CASSQSGLAPTYEQYF. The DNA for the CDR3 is TGTGCCAGCAGCCAATCCGGACTAGCCCCGACCTACGAGCAGTACTTC.

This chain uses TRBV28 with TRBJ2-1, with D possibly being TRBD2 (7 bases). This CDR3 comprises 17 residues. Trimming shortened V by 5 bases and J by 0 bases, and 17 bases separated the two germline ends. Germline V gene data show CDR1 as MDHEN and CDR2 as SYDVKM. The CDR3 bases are TGTGCCAGCAGTGAACTGGCGGGGGCCGTCTCCTACAATGAGCAGTTCTTC. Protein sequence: CASSELAGAVSYNEQFF.

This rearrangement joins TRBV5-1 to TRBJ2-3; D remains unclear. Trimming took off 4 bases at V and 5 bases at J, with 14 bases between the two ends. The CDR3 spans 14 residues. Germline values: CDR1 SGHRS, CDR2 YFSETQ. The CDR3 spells CASSPGPTGDTQYF. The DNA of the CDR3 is TGCGCCAGCAGCCCCGGACCCACGGGAGATACGCAGTATTTT.

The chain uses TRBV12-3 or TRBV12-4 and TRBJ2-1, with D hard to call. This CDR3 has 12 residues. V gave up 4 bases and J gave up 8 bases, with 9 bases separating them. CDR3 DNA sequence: TGTGCCAGCAGTTCGAACATTGATGAGCAGTTCTTC. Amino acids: CASSSNIDEQFF.

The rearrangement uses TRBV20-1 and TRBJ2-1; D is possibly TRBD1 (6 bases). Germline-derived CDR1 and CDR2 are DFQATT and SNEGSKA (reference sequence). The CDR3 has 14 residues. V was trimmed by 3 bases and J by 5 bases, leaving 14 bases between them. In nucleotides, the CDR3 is TGCAGTGCTAGCCGGGACACACAAAACAATGAGCAGTTCTTC. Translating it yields CSASRDTQNNEQFF.

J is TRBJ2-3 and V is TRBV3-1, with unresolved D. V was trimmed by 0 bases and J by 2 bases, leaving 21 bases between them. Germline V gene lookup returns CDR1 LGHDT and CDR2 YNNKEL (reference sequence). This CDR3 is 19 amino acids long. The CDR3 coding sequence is TGTGCCAGCAGCCAAGAGATCGGACCGCGCTCATCCTCCACAGATACGCAGTATTTT. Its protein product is CASSQEIGPRSSSTDTQYF.